The source of this TCR beta chain is a study of T cell repertoires in cytomegalovirus infection. Study-wide context: As its CMV epitopes, the study selected recently identified HLA-C-restricted and well-studied HLA-B-restricted targets.

This clonotype was counted between two and nine times. Its target is not known. MiXCR was run by TCRdb on the reads, yielding one entry per CDR3 protein. The top ten clones hold around a sixth of a sample with around 540,000 distinct CDR3 sequences, roughly a third of them seen once. The CDR3 is made up of 14 amino acids. CDR1 MNHNS and CDR2 SASEGT come from the germline V gene. Trimming took off 7 bases at V and 5 bases at J, with 17 bases between the two ends. Material: cultured PBMCs, obtained from culture after CMV antigen stimulation. The receptor was derived from a human donor in good health (CMV status not recorded). Some clones in this sample may be carry-over from other donors' samples. The chain employs TRBV6-1 and TRBJ2-5; tentatively, D is TRBD1 (5 bases). As DNA, the CDR3 is TGTGCCAGCACTTGGGCGGCAGGGCTGGAGACCCAGTACTTC. Protein product: CASTWAAGLETQYF.